Following are 22 T cell receptor beta chains from one sample sequenced in a study of molecular identifiers for immune sequencing clone quantification. TCRdb reprocessed the PCR reads via MiXCR and lists one record per CDR3 protein. The sample carries 70,000 to 90,000 distinct CDR3 sequences, 20% to 25% recorded once. The sequenced sample was naive CD8+ T cells from blood, with Jurkat cell RNA spiked in. Subset defined: FACS-sorted CD8+CD4-CCR7+CD45RA+ naive T cells. The source is a human donor in good health. Some libraries in this study had Jurkat cell RNA spiked in.

This clonotype occurred a few times. The chain joins TRBV5-4 to TRBJ2-1; possibly TRBD2 for D (5 bases). Trimming removed 1 base at V and 4 bases at J, with 6 bases between. Germline CDR1 and CDR2: SGHNT and YYREEE (reference sequence). The CDR3 extends over 13 amino acids. This CDR3 is CASSLPGYNEQFF. The CDR3 DNA reads as TGTGCCAGCAGCTTGCCGGGGTACAATGAGCAGTTCTTC. The whole variable domain, filled in from reference TRBV5-4 and TRBJ2-1, reads ETGVTQSPTHLIKTRGQQVTLRCSSQSGHNTVSWYQQALGQGPQFIFQYYREEENGRGNFPPRFSGLQFPNYSSELNVNALELDDSALYLCASSLPGYNEQFFGPGTRLTVL.

This clonotype was found many times. CDR3 DNA: TGTGCCAGCAGCTTTCCTACAGGGGACAACGAGCAGTACTTC. Its translation: CASSFPTGDNEQYF. The chain uses TRBV7-9 and TRBJ2-7, with 7 bases that match TRBD1. V lost 3 bases, J lost 5 bases, and 7 bases stayed unmatched. CDR3 length equals 14 residues. CDR1 and CDR2 from the germline V gene are SEHNR and FQNEAQ (reference sequence).

There are many counts of this clonotype. The rearrangement uses TRBV5-4 and TRBJ2-3; TRBD2 aligns across 15 bases. There are 17 residues in the CDR3. Germline CDR1 is SGHNT and CDR2 is YYREEE (reference sequence). Trimming removed 5 bases from V and 4 bases from J; junction bases left unmatched: 8. The CDR3 spells CASRGLAGGQAPDTQYF. The CDR3 nucleotides read TGTGCCAGCAGAGGACTAGCGGGGGGGCAAGCCCCAGATACGCAGTATTTT.

This clonotype was seen repeatedly, ten times or more. The CDR3 spells CASSYWTGRNYGYTF. CDR3 DNA: TGTGCCAGCAGTTACTGGACAGGGAGGAACTATGGCTACACCTTC. The V gene is TRBV6-5, the J gene TRBJ1-2; 8 nucleotides agree with TRBD1. The J segment lost 2 bases and the V segment lost 1 base, leaving 3 bases of the junction unmatched. The length of the CDR3 is 15 residues. Germline V gene lookup returns CDR1 MNHEY and CDR2 SVGAGI.

This clonotype was observed at least ten times. This chain links TRBV7-9 with TRBJ2-7, with a possible D match to TRBD1 (5 bases). V dropped 3 bases and J dropped 6 bases, with 9 bases sitting between them. This CDR3 comprises 12 residues. Germline lookup yields CDR1 SEHNR and CDR2 FQNEAQ (reference sequence). CDR3 sequence (DNA): TGTGCCAGCAGCTTTTCAGGGCTCGAGCAGTACTTC. Translated, it gives CASSFSGLEQYF.

The chain has TRBV28 and TRBJ2-1; 8 bases agree with TRBD2. From germline, CDR1 is MDHEN and CDR2 SYDVKM. Unmatched junction bases numbered 15, after V lost 6 bases and J lost 8 bases. The CDR3 consists of 16 residues. CDR3 protein: CASSPTSVVSSDEQFF. Written as DNA, the CDR3 is TGTGCCAGCAGCCCGACTAGCGTGGTTTCTTCGGATGAGCAGTTCTTC.

Notes on this clonotype: This may come from a read error, since a much larger clone is one base off. This rearrangement joins TRBV4-1 to TRBJ1-1; a possible D gene is TRBD1 (6 bases). The CDR3 has 14 residues. Germline CDR1 reads MGHRA; CDR2 reads YSYEKL. CDR3 DNA sequence: TGCGCCAGCAGGCAAGAGTCAGGGGTCGCTGAAGCTTTCTTT. It encodes CASRQESGVAEAFF.

This chain links TRBV12-3 or TRBV12-4 with TRBJ1-2; maybe TRBD1 (6 bases). The CDR3 totals 15 residues. V lost 7 bases to trimming and J lost 2 bases, with 17 bases between them. The CDR3 nucleotides are TGTGCCAGCATCGGGGGCGGGTGGAGGAACTATGGCTACACCTTC. Translated: CASIGGGWRNYGYTF.

This clonotype was detected a few times. The rearrangement joins TRBV4-1 to TRBJ1-1, with D unresolved. V was pared by 5 bases and J by 1 base, with 8 bases between. The germline V gene has CDR1 MGHRA and CDR2 YSYEKL. CDR3 length: 13 amino acids. CDR3 sequence reads: CASSYRQNTEAFF. In DNA form, the CDR3 reads TGCGCCAGCAGCTACCGACAGAACACTGAAGCTTTCTTT.

This clonotype was counted only a few times. The CDR3, as DNA: TGCGCCAGCAGCCAAGTCTCGACAGGGACCCACGAGCAGTACTTC. Protein sequence: CASSQVSTGTHEQYF. This chain connects TRBV4-1 to TRBJ2-7; TRBD1 aligns across 7 bases. The CDR3 totals 15 residues. Germline loops: CDR1 MGHRA, CDR2 YSYEKL. V lost 1 base, J lost 5 bases, and 8 bases stayed unmatched.

This clonotype was counted only a few times. This chain links TRBV30 with TRBJ2-1, with D possibly being TRBD2 (5 bases). CDR1 and CDR2 (germline): GTSNPN, SVGIG (reference sequence). With 1 base removed from V and 2 bases from J, the gap between germline ends came to 9 bases. This CDR3 spans 14 amino acids. The CDR3 coding sequence is TGTGCCTGGAGTGGACTACTTACCTACAATGAGCAGTTCTTC. Translation: CAWSGLLTYNEQFF. The entire variable domain, with the rest obtained from reference TRBV30 and TRBJ2-1, is as follows: SQTIHQWPATLVQPVGSPLSLECTVEGTSNPNLYWYRQAAGRGLQLLFYSVGIGQISSEVPQNLSASRPQDRQFILSSKKLLLSDSGFYLCAWSGLLTYNEQFFGPGTRLTVL.

This clonotype was counted many times. CDR3 amino acids: CASSLDQRDSAQYF. In DNA form, the CDR3 reads TGTGCCAGCAGTCTGGACCAACGGGACTCGGCCCAGTACTTC. The rearrangement links TRBV7-2 to TRBJ2-5; maybe TRBD2 (6 bases). V was shortened by 6 bases and J by 9 bases, with 20 bases between the two germline ends. Germline V lookup: CDR1 SGHTA, CDR2 FQGNSA. There are 14 residues in the CDR3. Filled out from reference TRBV7-2 and TRBJ2-5, the complete variable domain reads GAGVSQSPSNKVTEKGKDVELRCDPISGHTALYWYRQSLGQGLEFLIYFQGNSAPDKSGLPSDRFSAERTGGSVSTLTIQRTQQEDSAVYLCASSLDQRDSAQYFGPGTRLLVL.

This clonotype was seen many times. J is TRBJ2-5 and V is TRBV4-1; D unclear. V was cut by 0 bases and J by 5 bases, with 16 bases left in between. Germline CDR1 reads MGHRA; CDR2 reads YSYEKL. This CDR3 is built from 16 residues. CDR3 coding DNA: TGCGCCAGCAGCCAAGAAATTAGGCCTTCTGGGGAGACCCAGTACTTC. Translating gives CASSQEIRPSGETQYF.

The chain uses TRBV5-1 and TRBJ2-1; either TRBD1 or TRBD2 may fit D (5 bases each). CDR1 is SGHRS, CDR2 YFSETQ, per germline. This CDR3 spans 16 amino acids. V was trimmed by 5 bases and J by 2 bases, leaving 17 bases between them. The CDR3 is CASRDRDGETYNEQFF. The CDR3 bases are TGCGCCAGCAGGGACCGGGACGGGGAGACCTACAATGAGCAGTTCTTC.

The chain is built from TRBV5-1 and TRBJ2-1; D possibly uses TRBD1 or TRBD2 (5 bases each). The V and J ends lost 0 bases and 9 bases respectively, with 10 bases between them. Germline-derived CDR1 and CDR2 are SGHRS and YFSETQ. The CDR3 has 13 amino acids. CDR3: CASSLAGAVEQFF. The CDR3 nucleotides read TGCGCCAGCAGCTTGGCCGGGGCGGTTGAGCAGTTCTTC.

The rearrangement joins TRBV5-1 to TRBJ2-7; D is uncertain. CDR1 is SGHRS and CDR2 is YFSETQ in the germline V gene. The V and J ends lost 7 bases and 4 bases respectively, with 9 bases between them. The CDR3 consists of 11 residues. The CDR3 region has the DNA TGCGCCAGCGGCCCGGGTTACGAGCAGTACTTC. Its translation: CASGPGYEQYF.

This clonotype was seen at least ten times. V gene TRBV30 combines with J gene TRBJ2-7; a possible D gene is TRBD1 (5 bases). The length of the CDR3 is 12 residues. Germline V gene lookup returns CDR1 GTSNPN and CDR2 SVGIG (reference sequence). V was shortened by 1 base and J by 9 bases, with 13 bases between the two germline ends. The CDR3 spells CAWSGDSSPQYF. CDR3 in DNA: TGTGCCTGGAGTGGAGACAGTAGCCCGCAGTACTTC. The full variable domain, its missing parts supplied by reference TRBV30 and TRBJ2-7, is SQTIHQWPATLVQPVGSPLSLECTVEGTSNPNLYWYRQAAGRGLQLLFYSVGIGQISSEVPQNLSASRPQDRQFILSSKKLLLSDSGFYLCAWSGDSSPQYFGPGTRLTVT.

The sample holds many counts of this clonotype. The J gene is TRBJ2-1, the V gene TRBV7-6; 9 bases map to TRBD1. The CDR3 totals 13 residues. Per the germline V gene, CDR1 is SGHVS and CDR2 is FNYEAQ. Trimming took 4 bases from V and 8 from J; bases not matched to a gene: 3. The CDR3 sequence: CASSWTGVDEQFF. The CDR3 bases are TGTGCCAGCAGCTGGACAGGGGTCGATGAGCAGTTCTTC.

This chain connects TRBV12-3 or TRBV12-4 to TRBJ2-4; 11 positions match TRBD2. The CDR3 runs 17 residues. V was clipped by 9 bases and J by 3 bases; unmatched bases: 13. CDR3 sequence reads: CASSLLAGVVDKNIQYF. The CDR3 DNA reads as TGTGCCAGTTCATTACTAGCGGGAGTTGTGGACAAAAACATTCAGTACTTC.

In the case of this clonotype: This could be a read error, since a much larger clone is one nucleotide away. The J gene is TRBJ2-3, the V gene TRBV10-2; D is tentatively TRBD1 or TRBD2 (5 bases each). The CDR3 spans 12 residues. The germline gives CDR1 WSHSY, CDR2 SAAADI. The chain's CDR3 is CASGDGSDTQCF. The CDR3 coding sequence is TGCGCCAGCGGGGACGGATCAGATACGCAGTGTTTT.

The chain couples TRBV4-1 to TRBJ2-5, with 10 bases lining up with TRBD2. The CDR3 consists of 15 residues. V shed 7 bases, J shed 5 bases, and the junction held 10 bases outside the gene matches. Looked up from germline, CDR1 is MGHRA and CDR2 is YSYEKL. CDR3 coding DNA: TGCGCCAGCAACTGTTATAGCGGGGGGTCCGAGACCCAGTACTTC. Translation: CASNCYSGGSETQYF.

This clonotype was seen ten or more times. Germline is not matched at one junction end, which may reflect a read error. The CDR3 loop is CATDDRADYQPQHF. The CDR3 nucleotides are TGTGCCACCGACGACCGCGCGGACTATCAACCCCAGCATTTT. The genes are TRBV15 and TRBJ1-5, with D unresolved. In germline, CDR1 is LNHNV, CDR2 YYDKDF (reference sequence). There are 14 residues in the CDR3.